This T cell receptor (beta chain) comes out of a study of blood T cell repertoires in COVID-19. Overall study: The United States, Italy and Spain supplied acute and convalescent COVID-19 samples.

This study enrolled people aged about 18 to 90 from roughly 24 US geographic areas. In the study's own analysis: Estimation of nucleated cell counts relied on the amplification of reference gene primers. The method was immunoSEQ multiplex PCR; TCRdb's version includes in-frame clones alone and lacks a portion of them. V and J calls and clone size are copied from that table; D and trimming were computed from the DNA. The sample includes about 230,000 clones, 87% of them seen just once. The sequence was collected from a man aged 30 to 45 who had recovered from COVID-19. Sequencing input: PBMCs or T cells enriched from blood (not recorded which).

CDR3: CATYYRYEQFF. The CDR3 DNA is TGTGCCACCTATTACCGATATGAGCAGTTCTTC. The V and J genes are TRBV27 and TRBJ2-1; no definite D call. V was cut by 10 bases and J by 8 bases, with 12 bases left in between. Germline CDR1 and CDR2: MNHEY and SMNVEV (reference sequence). This CDR3 region has 11 residues.